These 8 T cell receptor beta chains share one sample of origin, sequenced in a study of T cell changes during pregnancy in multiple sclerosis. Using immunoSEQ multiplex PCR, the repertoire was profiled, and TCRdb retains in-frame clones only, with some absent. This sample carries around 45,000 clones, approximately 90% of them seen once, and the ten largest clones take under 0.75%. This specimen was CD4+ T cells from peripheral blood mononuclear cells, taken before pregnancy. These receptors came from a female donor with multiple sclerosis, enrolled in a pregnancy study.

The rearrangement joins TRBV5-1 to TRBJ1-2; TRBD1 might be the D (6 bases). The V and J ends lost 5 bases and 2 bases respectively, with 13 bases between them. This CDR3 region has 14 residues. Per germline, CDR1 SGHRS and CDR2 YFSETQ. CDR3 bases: TGCGCCAGCAGAAAGGACAGAGCCAACTATGGCTACACCTTC. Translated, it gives CASRKDRANYGYTF.

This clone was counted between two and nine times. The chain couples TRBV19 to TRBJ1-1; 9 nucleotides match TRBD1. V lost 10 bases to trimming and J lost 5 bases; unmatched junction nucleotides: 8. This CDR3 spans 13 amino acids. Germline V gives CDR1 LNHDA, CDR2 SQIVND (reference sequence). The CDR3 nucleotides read TGTGCCACCCTTGGACAGGGGAAGACTGAAGCTTTCTTT. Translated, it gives CATLGQGKTEAFF.

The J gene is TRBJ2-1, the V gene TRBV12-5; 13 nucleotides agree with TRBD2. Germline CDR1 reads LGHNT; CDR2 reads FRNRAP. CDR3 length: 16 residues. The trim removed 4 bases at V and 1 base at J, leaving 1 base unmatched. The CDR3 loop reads CASGWTSGSSYNEQFF. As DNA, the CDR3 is TGTGCTAGTGGTTGGACTAGCGGGAGTTCCTACAATGAGCAGTTCTTC.

In nucleotides, the CDR3 is TGTGCCAGCAGTTTATCATGGACAGGGACTGAAGCTTTCTTT. Translating it yields CASSLSWTGTEAFF. This chain joins TRBV27 and TRBJ1-1, with 8 nucleotides matching TRBD1. Germline V gives CDR1 MNHEY, CDR2 SMNVEV (reference sequence). The length of the CDR3 is 14 residues. V gave up 0 bases and J gave up 5 bases; unmatched junction bases: 2.

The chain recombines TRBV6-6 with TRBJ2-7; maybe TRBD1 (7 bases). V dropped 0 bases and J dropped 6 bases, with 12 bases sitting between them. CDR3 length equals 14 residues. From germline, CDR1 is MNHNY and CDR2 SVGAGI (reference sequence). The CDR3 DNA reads TGTGCCAGCAGTTACTCGACCAGGGGGGCCGAGCAGTACTTC. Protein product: CASSYSTRGAEQYF.

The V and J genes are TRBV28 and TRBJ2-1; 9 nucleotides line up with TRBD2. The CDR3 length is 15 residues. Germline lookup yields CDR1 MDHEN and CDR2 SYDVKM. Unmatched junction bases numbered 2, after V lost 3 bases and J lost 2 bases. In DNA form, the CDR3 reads TGTGCCAGCAGTTTGTCTAGCGGGACCTACAATGAGCAGTTCTTC. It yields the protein CASSLSSGTYNEQFF.

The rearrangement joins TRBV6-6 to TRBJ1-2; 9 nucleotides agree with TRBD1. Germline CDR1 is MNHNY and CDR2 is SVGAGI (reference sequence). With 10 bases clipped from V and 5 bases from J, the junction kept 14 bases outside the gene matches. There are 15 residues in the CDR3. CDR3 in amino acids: CATALNTGTGYGYTF. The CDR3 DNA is TGTGCCACCGCCCTCAATACCGGGACAGGGTATGGCTACACCTTC.

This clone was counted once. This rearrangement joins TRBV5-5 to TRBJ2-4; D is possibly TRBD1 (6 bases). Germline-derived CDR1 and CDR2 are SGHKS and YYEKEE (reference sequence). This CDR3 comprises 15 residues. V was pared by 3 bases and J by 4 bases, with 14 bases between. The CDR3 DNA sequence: TGTGCCAGCAGCTCCCTAAAGGGGGTTAAAAACATTCAGTACTTC. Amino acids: CASSSLKGVKNIQYF.